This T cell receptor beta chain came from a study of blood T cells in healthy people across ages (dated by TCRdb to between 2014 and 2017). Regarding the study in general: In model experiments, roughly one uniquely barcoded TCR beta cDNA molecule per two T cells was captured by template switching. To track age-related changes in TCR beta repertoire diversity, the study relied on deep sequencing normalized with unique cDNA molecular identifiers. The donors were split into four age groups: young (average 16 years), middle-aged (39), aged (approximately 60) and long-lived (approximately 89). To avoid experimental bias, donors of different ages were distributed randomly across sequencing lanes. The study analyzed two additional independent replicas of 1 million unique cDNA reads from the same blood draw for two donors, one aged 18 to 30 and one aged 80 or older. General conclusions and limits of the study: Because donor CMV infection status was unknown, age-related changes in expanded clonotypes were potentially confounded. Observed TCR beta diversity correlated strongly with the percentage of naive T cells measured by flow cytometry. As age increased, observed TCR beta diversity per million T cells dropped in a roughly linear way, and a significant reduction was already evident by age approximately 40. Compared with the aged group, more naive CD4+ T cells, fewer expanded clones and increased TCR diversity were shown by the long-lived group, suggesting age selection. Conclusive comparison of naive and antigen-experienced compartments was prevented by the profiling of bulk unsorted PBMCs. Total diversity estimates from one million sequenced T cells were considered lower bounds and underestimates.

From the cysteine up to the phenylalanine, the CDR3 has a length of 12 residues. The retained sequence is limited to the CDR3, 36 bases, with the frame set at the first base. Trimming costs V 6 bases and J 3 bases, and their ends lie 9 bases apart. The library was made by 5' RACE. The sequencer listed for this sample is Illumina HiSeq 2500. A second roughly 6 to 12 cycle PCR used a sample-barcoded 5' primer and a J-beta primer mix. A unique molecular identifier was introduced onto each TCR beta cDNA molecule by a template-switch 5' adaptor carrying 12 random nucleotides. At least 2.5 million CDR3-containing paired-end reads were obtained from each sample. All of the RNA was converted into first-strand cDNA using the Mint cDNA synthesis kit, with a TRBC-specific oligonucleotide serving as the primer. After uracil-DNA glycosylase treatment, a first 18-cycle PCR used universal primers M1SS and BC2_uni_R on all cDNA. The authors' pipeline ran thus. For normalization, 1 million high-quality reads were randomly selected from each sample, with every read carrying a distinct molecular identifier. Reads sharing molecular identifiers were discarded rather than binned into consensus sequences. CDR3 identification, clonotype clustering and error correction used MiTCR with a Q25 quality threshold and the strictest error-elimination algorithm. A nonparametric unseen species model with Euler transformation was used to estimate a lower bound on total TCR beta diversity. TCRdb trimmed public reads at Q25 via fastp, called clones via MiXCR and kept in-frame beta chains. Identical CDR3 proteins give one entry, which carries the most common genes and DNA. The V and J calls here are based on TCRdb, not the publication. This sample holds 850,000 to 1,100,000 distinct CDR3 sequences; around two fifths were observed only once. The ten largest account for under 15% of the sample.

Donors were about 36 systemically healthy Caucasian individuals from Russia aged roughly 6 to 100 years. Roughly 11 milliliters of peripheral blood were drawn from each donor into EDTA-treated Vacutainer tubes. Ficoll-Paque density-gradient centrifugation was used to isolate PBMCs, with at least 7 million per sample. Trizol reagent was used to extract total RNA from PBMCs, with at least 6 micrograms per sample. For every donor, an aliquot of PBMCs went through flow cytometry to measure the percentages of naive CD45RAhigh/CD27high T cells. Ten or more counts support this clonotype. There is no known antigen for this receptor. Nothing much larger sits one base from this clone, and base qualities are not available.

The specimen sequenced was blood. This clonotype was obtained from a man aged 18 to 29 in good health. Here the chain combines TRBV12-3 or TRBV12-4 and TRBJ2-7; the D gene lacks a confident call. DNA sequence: TGTGCCAGCAGCTTCGCCCGCTACGAGCAGTACTTC. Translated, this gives CASSFARYEQYF.